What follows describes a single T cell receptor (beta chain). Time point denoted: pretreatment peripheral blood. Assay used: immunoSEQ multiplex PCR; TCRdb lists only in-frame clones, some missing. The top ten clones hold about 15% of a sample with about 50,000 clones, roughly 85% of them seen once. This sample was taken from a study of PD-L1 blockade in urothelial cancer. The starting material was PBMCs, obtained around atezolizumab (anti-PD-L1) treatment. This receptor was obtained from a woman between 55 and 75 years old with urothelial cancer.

In nucleotides, the CDR3 is TGTGCCAGTAGTCCTTCAGGGACAAACCCCTACGAGCAGTACTTC. It codes for CASSPSGTNPYEQYF. The chain recombines TRBV19 with TRBJ2-7; the D gene is possibly TRBD1 (6 bases). Germline V CDR1 and CDR2: LNHDA, SQIVND (reference sequence). The CDR3 consists of 15 residues. Trimming left V 5 bases short and J 2 bases short, with 16 bases between.